The source of this T cell receptor (beta chain) is a study of cytomegalovirus exposure and HLA in healthy donors. Background on the study: Both the roughly 120 validation repertoires and the approximately 700 first-cohort repertoires used the same platform, as reported by a later analysis.

Study outcomes and limitations: Cytomegalovirus-associated TCR beta chains were listed, numbering 150 to 200. A classifier reportedly called cytomegalovirus status with high sensitivity and specificity.

Points on this clone: Its antigen is not known.

Repertoires were generated with immunoSEQ multiplex PCR, while TCRdb's copy carries only in-frame clones and drops some. The sample holds fewer than 150,000 clones, roughly 90% seen once. CDR1 and CDR2 from the germline V gene are LNHDA and SQIVND (reference sequence). CDR3 size: 14 residues. V lost 7 bases and J lost 4; bases outside the gene matches: 6. Material for sequencing was PBMCs. The rearrangement links TRBV19 to TRBJ2-1; 8 bases align to TRBD1. The clonotype comes from a man aged 30 to 45 in good health and CMV-seronegative. The CDR3 protein is CASNDRGPYNEQFF. CDR3 DNA: TGTGCCAGTAATGACAGGGGTCCTTACAATGAGCAGTTCTTC. The whole variable domain, filled in from reference TRBV19 and TRBJ2-1, reads DGGITQSPKYLFRKEGQNVTLSCEQNLNHDAMYWYRQDPGQGLRLIYYSQIVNDFQKGDIAEGYSVSREKKESFPLTVTSAQKNPTAFYLCASNDRGPYNEQFFGPGTRLTVL.